This T cell receptor (beta chain) was sequenced for a study of identical twins listed by TCRdb under 2016. About the full investigation: To test whether fetal clonotypes persist, the study used deep sequencing on TCR alpha and beta repertoires from monozygotic twins, unrelated adults of various ages, and cord blood. To rule out contamination, replicate twin experiments were performed at different times with different library preparation protocols. What the authors observed across the whole study: Zero-insertion analyses could be partly confounded by invariant T cells such as MAIT and iNKT, though diverse VJ usage argued against such confounding for most clonotypes. Because the same donors could not be followed over many years, the conclusions relied on cross-sectional statistical analysis. A weaker excess of twin sharing was found in beta out-of-frame sequences because the signal-to-noise ratio was lowered by fewer shared sequences. Compared with coincidental sharing between unrelated individuals, an excess of low generation-probability sequences was observed among out-of-frame TCR alpha sequences shared between twins. Abundant cord blood beta clonotypes had fewer insertions, young adult naive repertoires showed a similar but weaker trend, and memory repertoires showed no such trend. In monozygotic twins, recombination models systematically underestimated out-of-frame TCR alpha sharing, but the models matched the sharing seen between unrelated individuals.

As regards this clonotype: Its antigen is unknown. There are no base qualities to consult, and no much larger clone falls within one base.

Only healthy Caucasian donors were included. Three pairs of female monozygotic twins, all aged roughly 18 to 29 years, were included in the twin cohort. Positive isolation kits from Invitrogen were used to isolate the CD4+ and CD8+ T cell populations. The CDR3 goes from the cysteine to the phenylalanine over 13 residues. CDR3 DNA only is kept here, 39 bases in frame from base 1. A distance of 9 bases separates the germline ends of V and J, which lose 3 bases and 2 bases respectively. Based on the germline V gene, the CDR1 and CDR2 sequences are SQVTM and ANQGSEA. The library came from 5' RACE. Reads for this sample came from an Illumina HiSeq 2000. A universal primer binding site was added through template switching, and the final cDNA carried a unique molecular identifier so that TCR cDNA molecules could be counted accurately. First-strand cDNA for TCR alpha and beta chains was synthesized from specific primers in the conserved constant-segment region. Each cDNA library was double barcoded, with a SMART-Mk sample barcode plus Illumina barcodes, to control for contamination. Two successive PCR steps introduced TruSeq adapter sequences along with Illumina sample barcodes. TCR alpha and beta cDNA libraries were sequenced on the Illumina HiSeq platform with custom primers. The authors processed their data as follows. Unique molecular identifiers were extracted from raw reads with MiGEC, and CDR3 positions were determined with MiXCR. Recombination models were inferred per individual with the repgenHMM and IGoR tools using an EM algorithm. The tcR package in R was used for shared clonotype analysis, with sharing normalized by the product of cloneset sizes. To study raw recombination without the effects of thymic and clonal selection, out-of-frame nonproductive sequences were analyzed. The public sequencing data were trimmed at Q25 with fastp and processed into clonotypes with MiXCR by TCRdb, which kept only in-frame beta chains. All rows with the same CDR3 protein become a single entry with the most common DNA and genes. The V and J calls reflect TCRdb's pipeline rather than the authors' work. In all, the sample holds approximately 470,000 distinct CDR3 sequences, and approximately 15% of those were seen once. The top ten hold about 0.53% of the sample.

These data also featured in a second study, about yellow fever vaccine responses in identical twins. As noted in the second study: The authors reported that the T cell response to vaccination in identical twins appeared partly convergent and partly personalized. In identical twins, the study followed T cell clones that responded to the vaccine with precision.

This receptor was identified in a young woman in good health. The rearrangement combines TRBV29-1 with TRBJ2-3, with TRBD2 tentatively as D gene (5 bases match). The sample was CD4+ T cells sorted from blood. The nucleotides are TGCAGCGTTGATCACGGGGACACAGATACGCAGTATTTT. Translated, this gives CSVDHGDTDTQYF.